Below are 27 T cell receptor beta chains sequenced from a single sample in a study of cytomegalovirus exposure and HLA in healthy donors. The PCR made use of 60 Vbeta and 13 Jbeta primers. The table came from immunoSEQ multiplex PCR; TCRdb's copy has only in-frame clones and leaves some out. This sample has under 200,000 clones, with about 64% found just once. The specimen was PBMCs. Source of these receptors: a man aged 45-65 years in good health and CMV-seronegative.

CDR3 protein: CASSEPSTGELFF. The CDR3, as DNA: TGTGCCAGCAGTGAACCCAGCACCGGGGAGCTGTTTTTT. The J gene is TRBJ2-2, the V gene TRBV6-1; D call uncertain. This CDR3 has 13 residues. The germline V gene encodes CDR1 MNHNS and CDR2 SASEGT. V lost 2 bases and J 4 bases, leaving 5 bases between the germline ends.

This clone was seen more than once but under ten times. This chain connects TRBV6-5 to TRBJ1-2; D not certain. Germline CDR1 reads MNHEY; CDR2 reads SVGAGI. The CDR3 contains 13 residues. V gave up 5 bases and J gave up 0 bases, with 7 bases separating them. CDR3 bases: TGTGCCAGCAGTGACACAGCTAACTATGGCTACACCTTC. Translated, it gives CASSDTANYGYTF.

The V and J genes are TRBV19 and TRBJ1-1; 9 nucleotides match TRBD1. V lost 4 bases to trimming and J lost 4 bases; unmatched junction nucleotides: 7. Germline lookup yields CDR1 LNHDA and CDR2 SQIVND (reference sequence). The CDR3 loop spans 15 amino acids. The DNA of the CDR3 is TGTGCCAGTAGTAGGATAGAGACAGGGGGCACTGAAGCTTTCTTT. Translation gives CASSRIETGGTEAFF.

V is TRBV6-5 and J is TRBJ1-1, with D uncertain. The CDR3 sequence is 12 residues long. V was clipped by 2 bases and J by 8 bases, with 9 bases between them. Looked up from germline, CDR1 is MNHEY and CDR2 is SVGAGI. The CDR3 DNA reads as TGTGCCAGCAGTTACGGAGGGCGCGAAGCTTTCTTT. Residues: CASSYGGREAFF.

This clone was seen more than once but under ten times. This chain joins TRBV27 and TRBJ1-1, with 10 bases fitting TRBD1. The CDR3 is 16 residues long. The V gene end was trimmed by 2 bases and the J gene end by 0 bases; junction bases not matched to a gene: 3. The germline V gene encodes CDR1 MNHEY and CDR2 SMNVEV (reference sequence). The CDR3 protein is CASSLGTGALNTEAFF. The CDR3 bases are TGTGCCAGCAGTTTAGGGACAGGGGCTTTGAACACTGAAGCTTTCTTT.

The chain combines TRBV7-9 with TRBJ2-7; 8 positions match TRBD1. The CDR3 covers 14 residues. V shed 5 bases, J shed 6 bases, and the junction held 9 bases outside the gene matches. The germline CDR1 and CDR2 sequences are SEHNR and FQNEAQ (reference sequence). The CDR3 loop is CASSATGGGGEQYF. The CDR3 nucleotides read TGTGCCAGCAGCGCTACAGGGGGAGGAGGCGAGCAGTACTTC.

The chain uses TRBV29-1 and TRBJ2-7; D is perhaps TRBD2 (7 bases). Trimming shortened V by 5 bases and J by 2 bases, and 16 bases separated the two germline ends. This CDR3 is 14 amino acids long. CDR1 is SQVTM and CDR2 is ANQGSEA in the germline V gene. The CDR3 bases are TGCAGCGTTTACCGGGGAGGGGGGGCCTACGAGCAGTACTTC. Translating gives CSVYRGGGAYEQYF.

Note on this clone: Other DNA sequences in this sample translate to the same CDR3. The chain couples TRBV7-9 to TRBJ2-5; 7 bases agree with TRBD1. Per germline, CDR1 SEHNR and CDR2 FQNEAQ (reference sequence). The CDR3 contains 14 residues. Trimming cost V 1 base and J 4 bases; bases outside gene matches: 3. The CDR3 region has the DNA TGTGCCAGCAGCTTAGGGGCAGGGGGAGAGACCCAGTACTTC. Protein sequence: CASSLGAGGETQYF.

This rearrangement joins TRBV2 to TRBJ1-1; TRBD1 is a possible D gene (6 bases). The V end was cut by 6 bases, the J end by 4 bases, with 15 bases between. Germline assignment: CDR1 SNHLY and CDR2 FYNNEI. This CDR3 region has 14 residues. The CDR3 loop is CASRLQGGTTEAFF. CDR3 DNA sequence: TGTGCCAGCAGGTTACAGGGTGGGACCACTGAAGCTTTCTTT.

In its sample, this clone was seen a few times. The chain carries TRBV6-5 and TRBJ1-2; TRBD1 matches at 7 bases. With 2 bases clipped from V and 2 bases from J, the junction kept 5 bases outside the gene matches. Germline lookup yields CDR1 MNHEY and CDR2 SVGAGI. The CDR3 has 15 amino acids. Here the CDR3 DNA reads TGTGCCAGCAGTTACACTACAGGGGAAAACTATGGCTACACCTTC. It encodes CASSYTTGENYGYTF.

The chain employs TRBV7-9 and TRBJ2-2; D is possibly TRBD1 (6 bases). CDR1 SEHNR and CDR2 FQNEAQ come from the germline V gene (reference sequence). V lost 2 bases and J 1 base, leaving 11 bases between the germline ends. The CDR3 is 16 amino acids. DNA for the CDR3: TGTGCCAGCAGCTTACGTGAGACAGGGAACACCGGGGAGCTGTTTTTT. Its translation is CASSLRETGNTGELFF.

The chain joins TRBV6-1 to TRBJ2-7, with 8 bases fitting TRBD2. The germline V gene has CDR1 MNHNS and CDR2 SASEGT. The CDR3 contains 15 residues. V shed 6 bases and J 0 bases; nucleotides not matched to a gene: 7. The CDR3 bases are TGTGCCAGCAGCGGGAGGGGGGGATTCTCCTACGAGCAGTACTTC. Residues: CASSGRGGFSYEQYF.

The J gene is TRBJ2-7, the V gene TRBV5-6; D is unclear. Germline CDR1 SGHDT, CDR2 YYEEEE. V dropped 5 bases and J dropped 4 bases, with 10 bases sitting between them. The CDR3 runs to 12 residues. The CDR3 reads CASRTIGYEQYF. The CDR3 coding sequence is TGTGCCAGCAGGACAATCGGATACGAGCAGTACTTC.

The rearrangement joins TRBV7-9 to TRBJ2-2; maybe TRBD1 (6 bases). The germline CDR1 and CDR2 sequences are SEHNR and FQNEAQ (reference sequence). There are 16 residues in the CDR3. Between the trimmed V and J ends, which lost 0 bases and 9 bases, there was a span of 17 bases. This CDR3 reads CASSLALLQGRRELFF. The CDR3 nucleotides are TGTGCCAGCAGCTTAGCGCTGTTGCAGGGGCGGCGGGAGCTGTTTTTT. Full variable domain (missing parts from reference TRBV7-9 and TRBJ2-2): DTGVSQNPRHKITKRGQNVTFRCDPISEHNRLYWYRQTLGQGPEFLTYFQNEAQLEKSRLLSDRFSAERPKGSFSTLEIQRTEQGDSAMYLCASSLALLQGRRELFFGEGSRLTVL.

The chain carries TRBV7-9 and TRBJ2-5, with D perhaps matching TRBD1 (5 bases). Between the trimmed V and J ends, which lost 5 bases and 0 bases, there was a span of 16 bases. The CDR3 covers 16 residues. Germline V gene data show CDR1 as SEHNR and CDR2 as FQNEAQ (reference sequence). The CDR3 here is CASSPPQVAYQETQYF. CDR3 bases: TGTGCCAGCAGCCCCCCACAGGTTGCGTACCAAGAGACCCAGTACTTC.

This clone has more than one count but fewer than ten. V is TRBV5-1 and J is TRBJ2-5; a possible D gene is TRBD1 (6 bases). V lost 0 bases and J lost 1, with 10 bases in between. The length of the CDR3 is 15 residues. The germline gives CDR1 SGHRS, CDR2 YFSETQ. The CDR3 is CASSLGDRPQETQYF. The CDR3 DNA follows: TGCGCCAGCAGCTTGGGAGACAGGCCCCAAGAGACCCAGTACTTC.

CDR3: CASSRGGGSDYGYTF. The CDR3, as DNA: TGCGCCAGCAGCCGGGGGGGTGGGTCCGACTATGGCTACACCTTC. The rearrangement links TRBV5-1 to TRBJ1-2; tentative D call: TRBD1 (5 bases). Trimming left V 4 bases short and J 3 bases short, with 16 bases between. The CDR3 is 15 amino acids. CDR1 and CDR2 (germline): SGHRS, YFSETQ.

The chain links TRBV6-4 to TRBJ2-2; tentative D call: TRBD1 (6 bases). Trimming stripped 2 bases from V and 5 bases from J, with 6 bases between. This CDR3 region has 13 residues. Germline V gene lookup returns CDR1 MRHNA and CDR2 SNTAGT. Here the CDR3 DNA reads TGTGCCAGCAGTGACCAGGGGACCGGGGAGCTGTTTTTT. Translating gives CASSDQGTGELFF.

The gene calls are TRBV13 and TRBJ1-2; 11 bases map to TRBD1. The V gene's germline CDR1 is PRHDT and CDR2 FYEKMQ (reference sequence). The CDR3 extends over 15 amino acids. With V trimmed by 0 bases and J by 4 bases, 1 base remained unmatched. The CDR3 DNA sequence: TGTGCCAGCAGCTTAGGGGGGACAGGGGGCTATGGCTACACCTTC. Translation gives CASSLGGTGGYGYTF.

This chain connects TRBV9 to TRBJ2-3; 10 bases align to TRBD2. CDR3 length: 17 residues. Germline V CDR1 and CDR2: SGDLS, YYNGEE. Unmatched junction bases numbered 8, after V lost 0 bases and J lost 4 bases. The CDR3 coding sequence is TGTGCCAGCAGCGTAGGCAAGCGGGGGGGCCTGGCAGATACGCAGTATTTT. The encoded protein is CASSVGKRGGLADTQYF.

This clone was counted once. V gene TRBV9 combines with J gene TRBJ1-2, with 9 nucleotides matching TRBD1. Per germline, CDR1 SGDLS and CDR2 YYNGEE. The CDR3 is made up of 14 amino acids. Trimming removed 4 bases from V and 4 bases from J; junction bases left unmatched: 5. The CDR3 DNA is TGTGCCAGCAGCCCTGGACAGGGGCCCTATGGCTACACCTTC. Protein: CASSPGQGPYGYTF.

The rearrangement links TRBV9 to TRBJ1-1; 7 positions agree with TRBD1. CDR3 length equals 16 residues. V lost 0 bases, J lost 0 bases, and 5 bases stayed unmatched. Per the germline V gene, CDR1 is SGDLS and CDR2 is YYNGEE. CDR3 sequence: CASSVAAGQMNTEAFF. The CDR3 DNA follows: TGTGCCAGCAGCGTAGCGGCGGGACAGATGAACACTGAAGCTTTCTTT.

This chain connects TRBV7-9 to TRBJ1-4; 7 nucleotides line up with TRBD1. V lost 5 bases and J lost 7; bases outside the gene matches: 7. The germline V gene has CDR1 SEHNR and CDR2 FQNEAQ (reference sequence). This CDR3 has 14 amino acids. The CDR3 spells CASSPGTVAEKLFF. CDR3 in DNA: TGTGCCAGCAGCCCGGGGACAGTCGCTGAAAAACTGTTTTTT.

The chain employs TRBV7-9 and TRBJ1-1, with D uncertain. Germline loops: CDR1 SEHNR, CDR2 FQNEAQ (reference sequence). The CDR3 is 12 residues long. Trimming stripped 6 bases from V and 0 bases from J, with 5 bases between. The CDR3: CASRYMNTEAFF. CDR3 DNA: TGTGCCAGCAGGTACATGAACACTGAAGCTTTCTTT.

The chain couples TRBV7-2 to TRBJ2-1, with unresolved D. V was cut by 5 bases and J by 8 bases, with 10 bases left in between. Germline loops: CDR1 SGHTA, CDR2 FQGNSA. The CDR3 is 12 amino acids. The CDR3 DNA reads as TGTGCCAGCAGCCAAGCTAGGCATGAGCAGTTCTTC. Translation gives CASSQARHEQFF.

The chain employs TRBV14 and TRBJ1-6; 10 bases map to TRBD1. The junction had 8 bases not matched to a gene; V was cut back by 5 bases and J by 1 base. Germline lookup yields CDR1 SGHDN and CDR2 FVKESK. The length of the CDR3 is 18 residues. The DNA for the CDR3 is TGTGCCAGCAGCTATCGACGACAGGGGGCATCCTATAATTCACCCCTCCACTTT. The encoded protein is CASSYRRQGASYNSPLHF.

This clone was found once. Different DNA sequences within this sample yield the same CDR3. The rearrangement joins TRBV9 to TRBJ1-1; TRBD1 might be the D (6 bases). This CDR3 has 15 residues. Trimming left V 6 bases short and J 5 bases short, with 20 bases between. The germline V gene encodes CDR1 SGDLS and CDR2 YYNGEE. In DNA, the CDR3 is TGTGCCAGCAAACCCCAACCTCAGGGGAATACTGAAGCTTTCTTT. It specifies CASKPQPQGNTEAFF.